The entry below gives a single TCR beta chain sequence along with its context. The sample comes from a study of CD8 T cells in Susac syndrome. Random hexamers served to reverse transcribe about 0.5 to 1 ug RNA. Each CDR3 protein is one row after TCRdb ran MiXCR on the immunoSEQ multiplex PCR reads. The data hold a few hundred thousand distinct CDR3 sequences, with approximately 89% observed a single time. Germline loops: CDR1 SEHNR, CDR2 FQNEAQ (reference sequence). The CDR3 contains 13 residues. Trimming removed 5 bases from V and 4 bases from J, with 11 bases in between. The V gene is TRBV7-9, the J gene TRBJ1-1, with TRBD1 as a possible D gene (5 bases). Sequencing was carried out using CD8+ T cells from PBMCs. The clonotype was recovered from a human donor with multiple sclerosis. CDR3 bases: TGTGCCAGCAGCCTTAGACAGTTCACTGAAGCTTTCTTT. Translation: CASSLRQFTEAFF.